These 8 T cell receptor beta chains share one sample of origin, sequenced in a study of blood T cell repertoires in COVID-19. The protocol was immunoSEQ multiplex PCR, while the TCRdb copy is restricted to in-frame clones and leaves out a portion. The table lists tens of thousands of clones, roughly 84% of them singletons. The sequencing sample was made of peripheral blood. Receptor source: a human donor in a cohort sampled during active COVID-19.

The chain uses TRBV5-4 and TRBJ1-1; D call uncertain. V was shortened by 6 bases and J by 1 base, with 16 bases between the two germline ends. Per the germline V gene, CDR1 is SGHNT and CDR2 is YYREEE (reference sequence). The CDR3 contains 15 residues. The CDR3 nucleotides are TGTGCCAGCACCGACGCGGCATCAGCGAACACTGAAGCTTTCTTT. Its protein product is CASTDAASANTEAFF.

This clone showed up just once. The chain uses TRBV6-2 or TRBV6-3 and TRBJ1-2; no reliable D call. The CDR3 is 13 residues long. Germline V gives CDR1 MNHEY, CDR2 SVGEGT. With 5 bases removed from V and 6 bases from J, the gap between germline ends came to 13 bases. For the CDR3, the DNA is TGTGCCAGCAGTAACGGTGGAGGGAATGGCTACACCTTC. It specifies CASSNGGGNGYTF.

This sequence joins TRBV11-2 and TRBJ2-3, with TRBD2 as a possible D gene (5 bases). CDR3 length: 14 amino acids. The V gene's germline CDR1 is SGHAT and CDR2 FQNNGV. Trimming took off 5 bases at V and 2 bases at J, with 11 bases between the two ends. This chain's CDR3 is CASSPTEDTDTQYF. Written as DNA, the CDR3 is TGTGCCAGCAGCCCGACGGAGGACACAGATACGCAGTATTTT.

The V gene is TRBV6-5, the J gene TRBJ1-5; 8 nucleotides match TRBD1. Germline CDR1 and CDR2: MNHEY and SVGAGI. This CDR3 has 14 residues. Trimming took 7 bases from V and 2 from J; bases not matched to a gene: 4. The CDR3, as DNA: TGTGCCAGCATAATGGACAGGGGCAATCAGCCCCAGCATTTT. Its translation: CASIMDRGNQPQHF.

V usage is TRBV5-1 and J usage is TRBJ2-2; 8 positions agree with TRBD1. V lost 5 bases, J lost 4 bases, and 10 bases stayed unmatched. Looked up from germline, CDR1 is SGHRS and CDR2 is YFSETQ. The CDR3 is 16 amino acids. CDR3 nucleotides: TGCGCCAGCAGGCCTCCGGGACAGGAAGTCACCGGGGAGCTGTTTTTT. Translated, it gives CASRPPGQEVTGELFF.

This chain links TRBV2 with TRBJ2-3; D might be TRBD2 (5 bases). The CDR3 runs 14 residues. The V and J ends lost 6 bases and 0 bases respectively, with 10 bases between them. CDR1 and CDR2 from the germline V gene are SNHLY and FYNNEI. CDR3 DNA sequence: TGTGCCAGCAGCTTAGCGTACAGCACAGATACGCAGTATTTT. The encoded protein is CASSLAYSTDTQYF.

Notes on this clone: Germline and junction disagree at one end, which may indicate a read error. The V gene is TRBV12-3 or TRBV12-4, the J gene TRBJ2-5; the match to TRBD2 covers 8 bases. The CDR3 runs to 13 residues. CDR3 sequence (DNA): TGTGCCAGCAGTTTAACGGGACTAGAAGTTCAGGACTTC. Residues: CASSLTGLEVQDF.

This clone appeared once. The rearrangement uses TRBV5-1 and TRBJ2-5; D remains unclear. V was cut by 4 bases and J by 5 bases, with 12 bases left in between. Germline CDR1 is SGHRS and CDR2 is YFSETQ. The CDR3 loop spans 13 amino acids. The CDR3 spells CASSPSGWETQYF. CDR3 in DNA: TGCGCCAGCAGCCCATCCGGGTGGGAGACCCAGTACTTC.